The entry below gives a single T cell receptor beta chain sequence along with its context. Its antigen is as yet unknown. The record originates from a study of CD8 T cells in ankylosing spondylitis. This CDR3 comprises 15 residues. V was cut by 1 base and J by 3 bases, with 13 bases left in between. Per germline, CDR1 MGHRA and CDR2 YSYEKL. Points from the study as a whole: Fewer than ten highly homologous variants made up a TCR beta motif, and this motif appeared characteristic of ankylosing spondylitis blood.

Quantitative 5'-RACE with molecular barcodes generated TCR beta libraries. TCRdb re-derived calls from the 5' RACE reads in MiXCR, one entry per CDR3 protein. The profile shows approximately 440,000 distinct CDR3 sequences, approximately 17% of them singletons. Sequenced sample: blood, either unsorted or a sorted T cell fraction (not recorded which). The TCR comes from a male donor with ankylosing spondylitis. The chain couples TRBV4-1 to TRBJ2-7; possibly TRBD1 for D (6 bases). The CDR3, as DNA: TGCGCCAGCAGCCAAGCTACGGGACAAAACTACGAGCAGTACTTC. As protein: CASSQATGQNYEQYF.